This T cell receptor beta chain is from a study of blood T cell repertoires in COVID-19. In the study overall: Acute-phase and convalescent COVID-19 samples originated in the United States, Italy and Spain. Nucleic acid was either cDNA or gDNA, and it came from T cells, B-cell-depleted T cells, or PBMCs.

Measured with immunoSEQ multiplex PCR; TCRdb has only the in-frame clones, and not every one. This sample has about 170,000 clones; around 80% occur once, and the top ten carry around a fifth. The count of this clone is one. Participants were aged about 18 to 100 years, lived in around 25 US areas, and enrolled virtually. Self-reported history from a screening survey and questionnaire set each donor's cohort. The sample was PBMCs or T cells enriched from blood (not recorded which). The sequence derives from a woman in her sixties or seventies in a cohort exposed to, infected with or recovered from COVID-19 (not recorded which).

CDR3 sequence reads: CASMRQIQETQYF. The DNA of the CDR3 is TGTGCCAGCATGAGACAGATCCAAGAGACCCAGTACTTC. The V call is TRBV7-9, the J call TRBJ2-5; the D gene is possibly TRBD1 (5 bases). Germline lookup yields CDR1 SEHNR and CDR2 FQNEAQ (reference sequence). Trimming shortened V by 7 bases and J by 1 base, and 10 bases separated the two germline ends. The CDR3 is made up of 13 amino acids.